The clone carrying this TCR beta chain appeared a few times. This record belongs to a study of T-cell memory formation after mild COVID-19. Study as a whole: TCR clusters were mostly donor specific.

Via MiXCR, TCRdb re-called the 5' RACE reads, giving one row per CDR3 protein. The sample has roughly 480,000 distinct CDR3 sequences; roughly 25% are singletons. The CDR3 length is 14 residues. Trimming cost V 6 bases and J 0 bases, with 12 bases left between them. Per the germline V gene, CDR1 is MNHEY and CDR2 is SVGEGT. The chain combines TRBV6-2 or TRBV6-3 with TRBJ2-7; weak D call: TRBD2 (5 bases). The TCR comes from an adult woman who had mild COVID-19 (a few samples of this study predate the infection). Cell type and time point are not known. Sequences were obtained from PBMCs or a T cell subset sorted from them (not recorded which). The CDR3 sequence is CASSLTRVSYEQYF. The CDR3 DNA sequence: TGTGCCAGCAGCCTAACTAGGGTCTCCTACGAGCAGTACTTC.